This T cell receptor beta chain was documented in a study of T cell responses to AZD1222 COVID-19 vaccine. In germline, CDR1 is LNHDA, CDR2 SQIVND (reference sequence). The junction had 9 bases not matched to a gene; V was cut back by 3 bases and J by 7 bases. This CDR3 is 15 amino acids long. This clone was picked up a small number of times. Produced via immunoSEQ multiplex PCR; TCRdb's table is partial and in-frame only. This table holds roughly 180,000 clones, 85% to 95% found once. Source: peripheral blood, taken 28 days after the second dose of the MenACWY control vaccine. This TCR was sampled from an adult who received the MenACWY meningococcal vaccine as a control. The genes are TRBV19 and TRBJ1-5; TRBD1 matches at 7 bases. CDR3 sequence: CASSILRDSSQPQHF. CDR3 DNA: TGTGCCAGTAGTATCCTGCGGGACAGCTCCCAGCCCCAGCATTTT.